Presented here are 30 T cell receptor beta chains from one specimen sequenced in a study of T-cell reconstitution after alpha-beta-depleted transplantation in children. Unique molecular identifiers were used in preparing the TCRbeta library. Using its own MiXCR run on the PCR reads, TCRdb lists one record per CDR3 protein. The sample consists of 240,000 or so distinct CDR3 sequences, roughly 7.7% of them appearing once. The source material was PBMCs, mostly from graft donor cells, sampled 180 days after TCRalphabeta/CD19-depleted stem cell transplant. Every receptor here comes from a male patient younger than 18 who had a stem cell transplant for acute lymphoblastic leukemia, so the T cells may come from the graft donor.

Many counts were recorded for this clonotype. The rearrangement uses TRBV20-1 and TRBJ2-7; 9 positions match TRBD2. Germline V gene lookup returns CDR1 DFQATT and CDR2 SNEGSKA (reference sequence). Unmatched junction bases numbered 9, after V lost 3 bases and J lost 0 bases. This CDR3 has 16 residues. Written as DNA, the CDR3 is TGCAGTGCTAGCCTTAGCGGGAGACGTAGCTCCTACGAGCAGTACTTC. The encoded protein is CSASLSGRRSSYEQYF.

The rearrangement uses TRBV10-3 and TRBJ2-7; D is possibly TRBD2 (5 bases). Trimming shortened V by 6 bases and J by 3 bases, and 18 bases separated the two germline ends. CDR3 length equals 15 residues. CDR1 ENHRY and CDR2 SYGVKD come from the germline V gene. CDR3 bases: TGTGCCATCAGCCCTGGACTCCCGTGGGGCTACGAGCAGTACTTC. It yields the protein CAISPGLPWGYEQYF.

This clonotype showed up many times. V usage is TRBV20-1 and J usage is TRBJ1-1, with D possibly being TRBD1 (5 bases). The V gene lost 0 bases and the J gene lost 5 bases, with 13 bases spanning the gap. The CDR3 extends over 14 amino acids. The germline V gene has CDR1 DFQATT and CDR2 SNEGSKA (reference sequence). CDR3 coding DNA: TGCAGTGCTAGAGATAGGACAATGACAACTGAAGCTTTCTTT. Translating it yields CSARDRTMTTEAFF.

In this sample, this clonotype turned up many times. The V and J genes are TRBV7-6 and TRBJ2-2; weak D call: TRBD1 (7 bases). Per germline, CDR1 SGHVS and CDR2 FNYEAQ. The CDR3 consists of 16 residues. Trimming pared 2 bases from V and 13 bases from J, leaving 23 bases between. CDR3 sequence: CASSLWAGQTAQRLFF. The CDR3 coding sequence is TGTGCCAGCAGCTTATGGGCGGGACAGACCGCCCAACGGCTGTTTTTT.

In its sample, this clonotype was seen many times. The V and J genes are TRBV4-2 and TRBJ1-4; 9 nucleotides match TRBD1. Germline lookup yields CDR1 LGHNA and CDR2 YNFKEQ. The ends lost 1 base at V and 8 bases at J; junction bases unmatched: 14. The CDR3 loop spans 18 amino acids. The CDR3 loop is CASSQVGQGWPLYEKLFF. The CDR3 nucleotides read TGTGCCAGCAGCCAAGTTGGACAGGGGTGGCCTCTGTACGAAAAACTGTTTTTT.

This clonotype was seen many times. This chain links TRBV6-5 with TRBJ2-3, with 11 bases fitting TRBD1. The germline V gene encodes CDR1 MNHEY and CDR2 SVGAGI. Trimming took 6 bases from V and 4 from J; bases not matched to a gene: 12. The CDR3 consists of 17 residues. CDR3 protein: CASRGDRGILGPDTQYF. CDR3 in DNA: TGTGCCAGCAGGGGGGACAGGGGGATCTTAGGGCCAGATACGCAGTATTTT.

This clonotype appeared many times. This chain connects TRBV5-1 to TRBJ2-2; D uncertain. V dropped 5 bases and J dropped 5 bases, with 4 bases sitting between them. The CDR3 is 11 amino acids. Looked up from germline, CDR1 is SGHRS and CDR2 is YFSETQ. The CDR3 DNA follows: TGCGCCAGCAGGGAGACCGGGGAGCTGTTTTTT. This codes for CASRETGELFF.

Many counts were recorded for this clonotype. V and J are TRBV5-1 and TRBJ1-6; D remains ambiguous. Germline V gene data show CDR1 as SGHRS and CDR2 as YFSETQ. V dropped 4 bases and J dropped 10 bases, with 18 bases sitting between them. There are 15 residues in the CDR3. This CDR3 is CASSPESYSGSPLHF. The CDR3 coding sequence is TGCGCCAGCAGCCCGGAGTCGTACAGCGGGTCACCCCTCCACTTT. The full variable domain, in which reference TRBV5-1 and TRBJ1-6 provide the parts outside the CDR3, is KAGVTQTPRYLIKTRGQQVTLSCSPISGHRSVSWYQQTPGQGLQFLFEYFSETQRNKGNFPGRFSGRQFSNSRSEMNVSTLELGDSALYLCASSPESYSGSPLHFGNGTRLTVT.

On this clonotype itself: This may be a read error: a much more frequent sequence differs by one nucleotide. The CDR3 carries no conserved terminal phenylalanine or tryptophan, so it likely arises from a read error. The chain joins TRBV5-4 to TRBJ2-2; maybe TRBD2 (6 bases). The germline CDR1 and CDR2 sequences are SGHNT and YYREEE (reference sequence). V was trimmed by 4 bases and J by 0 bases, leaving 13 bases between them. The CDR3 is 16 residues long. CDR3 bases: TGTGCCAGCAGCGACCTAGCGACCCCGAACACCGGGGAGCTGTTTTAT. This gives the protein CASSDLATPNTGELFY.

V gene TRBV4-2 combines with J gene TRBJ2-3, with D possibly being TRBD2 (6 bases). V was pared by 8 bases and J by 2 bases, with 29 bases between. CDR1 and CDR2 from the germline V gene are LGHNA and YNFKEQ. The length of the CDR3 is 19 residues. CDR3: CASGPGPRGAGLITDTQYF. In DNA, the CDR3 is TGTGCCAGCGGCCCCGGGCCCCGCGGGGCAGGATTAATCACAGATACGCAGTATTTT.

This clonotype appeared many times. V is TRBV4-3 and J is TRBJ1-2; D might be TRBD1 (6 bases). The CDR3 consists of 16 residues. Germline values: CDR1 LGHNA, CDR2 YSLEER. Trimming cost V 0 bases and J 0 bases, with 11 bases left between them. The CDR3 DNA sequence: TGCGCCAGCAGCCAAGACTCCCGGGGGCCTAACTATGGCTACACCTTC. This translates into CASSQDSRGPNYGYTF.

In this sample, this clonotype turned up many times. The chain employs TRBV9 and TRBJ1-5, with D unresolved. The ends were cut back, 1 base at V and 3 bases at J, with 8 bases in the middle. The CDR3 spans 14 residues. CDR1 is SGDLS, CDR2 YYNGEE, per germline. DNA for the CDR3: TGTGCCAGCAGCGTACAGGCAGCCAATCAGCCCCAGCATTTT. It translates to CASSVQAANQPQHF.

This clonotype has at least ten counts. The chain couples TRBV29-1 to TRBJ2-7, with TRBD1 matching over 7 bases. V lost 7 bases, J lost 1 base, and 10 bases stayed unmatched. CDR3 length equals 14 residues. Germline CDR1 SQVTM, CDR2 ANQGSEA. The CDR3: CSAIGTARSYEQYF. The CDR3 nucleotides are TGCAGCGCTATAGGGACAGCGCGATCCTACGAGCAGTACTTC.

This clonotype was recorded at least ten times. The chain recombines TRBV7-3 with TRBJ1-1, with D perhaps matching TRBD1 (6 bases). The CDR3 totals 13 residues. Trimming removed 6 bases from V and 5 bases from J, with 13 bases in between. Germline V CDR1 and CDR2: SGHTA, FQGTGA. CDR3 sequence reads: CASSSTQGTEAFF. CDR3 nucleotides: TGTGCCAGCAGTTCCACCCAGGGGACTGAAGCTTTCTTT.

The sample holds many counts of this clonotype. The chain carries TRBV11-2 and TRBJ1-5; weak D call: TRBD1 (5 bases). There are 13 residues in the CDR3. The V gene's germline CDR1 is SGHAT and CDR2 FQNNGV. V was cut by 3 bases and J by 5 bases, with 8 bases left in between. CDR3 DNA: TGTGCCAGCAGCTTCAGGGTTCATCAGCCCCAGCATTTT. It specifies CASSFRVHQPQHF.

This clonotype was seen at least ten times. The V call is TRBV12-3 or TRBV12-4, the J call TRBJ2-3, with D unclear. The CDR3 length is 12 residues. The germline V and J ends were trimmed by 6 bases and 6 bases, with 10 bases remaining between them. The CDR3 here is CASSQTWDTQYF. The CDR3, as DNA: TGTGCCAGCAGCCAAACATGGGATACGCAGTATTTT.

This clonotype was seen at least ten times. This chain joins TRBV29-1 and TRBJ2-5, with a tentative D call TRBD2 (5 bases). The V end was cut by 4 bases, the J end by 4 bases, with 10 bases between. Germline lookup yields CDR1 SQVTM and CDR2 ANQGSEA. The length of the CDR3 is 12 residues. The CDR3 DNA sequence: TGCAGCGTTGCGACCCTAGCAGAGACCCAGTACTTC. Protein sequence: CSVATLAETQYF.

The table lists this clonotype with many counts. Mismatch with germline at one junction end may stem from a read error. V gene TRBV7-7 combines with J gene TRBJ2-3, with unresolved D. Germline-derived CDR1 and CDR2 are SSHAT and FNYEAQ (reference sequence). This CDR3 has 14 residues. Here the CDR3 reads CASSPYVGTDTQYF. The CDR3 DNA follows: TGCGCCAGCAGCCCGTACGTGGGGACAGATACGCAGTATTTT.

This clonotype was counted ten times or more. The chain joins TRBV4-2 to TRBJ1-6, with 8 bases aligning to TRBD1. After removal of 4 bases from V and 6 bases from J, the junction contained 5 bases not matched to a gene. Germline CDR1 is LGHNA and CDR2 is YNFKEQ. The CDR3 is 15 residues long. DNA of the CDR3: TGTGCCAGCAGCCCACACAGGGGGAGTAATTCACCCCTCCACTTT. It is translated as CASSPHRGSNSPLHF.

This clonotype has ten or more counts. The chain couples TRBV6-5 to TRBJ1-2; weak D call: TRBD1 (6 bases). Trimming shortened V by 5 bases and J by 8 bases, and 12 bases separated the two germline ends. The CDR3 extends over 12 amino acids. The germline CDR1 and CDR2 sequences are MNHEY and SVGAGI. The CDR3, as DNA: TGTGCCAGCAGTCCCGGGACAAGGGGCTACACCTTC. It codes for CASSPGTRGYTF.

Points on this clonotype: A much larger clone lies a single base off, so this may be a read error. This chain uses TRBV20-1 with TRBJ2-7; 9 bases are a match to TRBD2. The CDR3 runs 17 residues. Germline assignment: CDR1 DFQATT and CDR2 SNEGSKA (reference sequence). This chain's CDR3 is CCARDRGLAGVVYEQYF. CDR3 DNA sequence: TGCTGTGCTAGAGATCGGGGGTTAGCGGGAGTGGTCTACGAGCAGTACTTC.

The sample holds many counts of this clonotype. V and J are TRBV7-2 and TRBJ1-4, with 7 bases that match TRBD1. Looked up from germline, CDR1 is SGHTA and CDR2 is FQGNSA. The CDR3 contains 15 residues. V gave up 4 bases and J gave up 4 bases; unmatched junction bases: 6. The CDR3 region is CASSSQGGLNEKLFF. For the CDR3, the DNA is TGTGCCAGCAGCTCCCAGGGGGGCCTTAATGAAAAACTGTTTTTT.

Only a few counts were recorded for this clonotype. The CDR3 DNA sequence: TGTGCCAGCAGGCGGAGGGGGACAGGGCACTATGGCTACACCTTC. This codes for CASRRRGTGHYGYTF. The chain links TRBV7-9 to TRBJ1-2, with 9 bases that match TRBD1. The CDR3 is 15 residues long. V gave up 6 bases and J gave up 3 bases; unmatched junction bases: 8. Germline CDR1 reads SEHNR; CDR2 reads FQNEAQ (reference sequence).

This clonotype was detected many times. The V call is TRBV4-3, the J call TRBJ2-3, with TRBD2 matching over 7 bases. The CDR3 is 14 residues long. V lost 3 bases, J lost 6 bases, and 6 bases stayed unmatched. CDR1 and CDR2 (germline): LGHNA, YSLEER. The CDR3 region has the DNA TGCGCCAGCAGCCATCGACTAGCCCAGGATACGCAGTATTTT. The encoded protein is CASSHRLAQDTQYF.

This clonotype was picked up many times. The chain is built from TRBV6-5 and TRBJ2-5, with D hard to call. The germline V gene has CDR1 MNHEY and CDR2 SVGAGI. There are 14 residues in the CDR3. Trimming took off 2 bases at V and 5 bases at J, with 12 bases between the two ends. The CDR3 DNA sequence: TGTGCCAGCAGTTACCATCCAGGACGGGAGACCCAGTACTTC. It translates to CASSYHPGRETQYF.

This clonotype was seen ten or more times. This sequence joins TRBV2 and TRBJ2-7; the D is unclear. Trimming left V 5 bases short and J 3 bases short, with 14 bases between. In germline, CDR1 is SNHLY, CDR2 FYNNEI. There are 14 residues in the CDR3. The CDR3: CASSRTRPDYEQYF. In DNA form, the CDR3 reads TGTGCCAGCAGTAGGACGCGACCAGACTACGAGCAGTACTTC.

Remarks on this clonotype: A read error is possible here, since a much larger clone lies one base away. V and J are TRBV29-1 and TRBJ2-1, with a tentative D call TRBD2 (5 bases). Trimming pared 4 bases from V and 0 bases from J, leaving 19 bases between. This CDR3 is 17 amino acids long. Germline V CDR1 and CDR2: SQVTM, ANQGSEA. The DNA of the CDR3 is TGCAGCGTTGGGCTACCGGACTCAATCAGCTCCTACAATGAGCAGTTCTTC. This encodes CSVGLPDSISSYNEQFF.

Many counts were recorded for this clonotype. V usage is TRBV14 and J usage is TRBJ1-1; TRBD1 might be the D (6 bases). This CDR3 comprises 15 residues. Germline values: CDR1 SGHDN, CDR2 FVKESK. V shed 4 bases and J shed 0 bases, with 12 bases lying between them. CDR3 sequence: CASSRNRALNTEAFF. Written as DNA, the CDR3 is TGTGCCAGCAGCCGAAACAGGGCTCTGAACACTGAAGCTTTCTTT.

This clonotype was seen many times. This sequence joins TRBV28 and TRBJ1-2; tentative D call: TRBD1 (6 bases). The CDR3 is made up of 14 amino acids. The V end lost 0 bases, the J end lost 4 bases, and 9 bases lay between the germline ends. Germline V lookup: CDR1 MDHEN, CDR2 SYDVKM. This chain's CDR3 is CASSLWGAGYGYTF. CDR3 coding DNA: TGTGCCAGCAGTTTATGGGGGGCTGGCTATGGCTACACCTTC.

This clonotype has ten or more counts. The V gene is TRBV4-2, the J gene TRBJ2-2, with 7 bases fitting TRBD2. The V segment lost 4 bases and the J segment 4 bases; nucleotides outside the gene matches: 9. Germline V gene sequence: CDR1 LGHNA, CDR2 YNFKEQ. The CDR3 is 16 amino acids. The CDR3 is CASSPRTREATGELFF. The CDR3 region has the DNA TGTGCCAGCAGCCCCAGGACTAGGGAGGCCACCGGGGAGCTGTTTTTT.